These 32 T cell receptor beta chains came from one sample sequenced in a study of neurological immune-mediated disorders. MiXCR was run by TCRdb on the 5' RACE reads, yielding one entry per CDR3 protein. This sample has about 66,000 distinct CDR3 sequences, with 4.5% to 5.5% found just once. Sequencing was carried out using PBMCs. These receptor sequences come from a man under 40 with multiple sclerosis.

This clonotype was detected many times. The rearrangement links TRBV5-6 to TRBJ1-4; 7 positions match TRBD1. The length of the CDR3 is 16 residues. From germline, CDR1 is SGHDT and CDR2 YYEEEE. The junction had 4 bases not matched to a gene; V was cut back by 2 bases and J by 0 bases. The DNA of the CDR3 is TGTGCCAGCAGCTTCGGACAGGCAGCAACTAATGAAAAACTGTTTTTT. The encoded protein is CASSFGQAATNEKLFF.

The sample holds many counts of this clonotype. This chain connects TRBV9 to TRBJ1-1; the match to TRBD1 covers 8 bases. This CDR3 region has 14 residues. With 0 bases clipped from V and 4 bases from J, the junction kept 2 bases outside the gene matches. Germline assignment: CDR1 SGDLS and CDR2 YYNGEE. CDR3 amino acids: CASSVEDRATEAFF. The CDR3 nucleotides read TGTGCCAGCAGCGTAGAGGACAGGGCCACTGAAGCTTTCTTT.

This clonotype was counted ten times or more. The gene calls are TRBV5-1 and TRBJ1-2, with 7 bases that match TRBD1. CDR3 size: 14 residues. The J segment lost 8 bases and the V segment lost 0 bases, leaving 7 bases of the junction unmatched. CDR1 SGHRS and CDR2 YFSETQ come from the germline V gene. CDR3 residues: CASSLAEGGRGYTF. In DNA, the CDR3 is TGCGCCAGCAGCTTGGCCGAAGGGGGCAGGGGCTACACCTTC.

This clonotype was seen ten or more times. The chain has TRBV5-1 and TRBJ1-1, with D possibly being TRBD1 (5 bases). The CDR3 has 14 amino acids. V was trimmed by 2 bases and J by 2 bases, leaving 10 bases between them. In germline, CDR1 is SGHRS, CDR2 YFSETQ. CDR3: CASSFGHVNTEAFF. The CDR3 coding sequence is TGCGCCAGCAGCTTCGGACATGTCAACACTGAAGCTTTCTTT.

This clonotype was recorded many times. The gene calls are TRBV4-1 and TRBJ2-1, with unresolved D. V was trimmed by 4 bases and J by 7 bases, leaving 14 bases between them. CDR1 MGHRA and CDR2 YSYEKL come from the germline V gene. The CDR3 has 14 amino acids. As DNA, the CDR3 is TGCGCCAGCAGCCCTCTTTTCTTGGAAAATGAGCAGTTCTTC. Translating gives CASSPLFLENEQFF.

The table lists this clonotype with many counts. The J gene is TRBJ2-7, the V gene TRBV5-1; D remains ambiguous. CDR3 length: 14 amino acids. Germline V gives CDR1 SGHRS, CDR2 YFSETQ. Between the trimmed V and J ends, which lost 0 bases and 2 bases, there was a span of 9 bases. CDR3: CASSLVASTYEQYF. As DNA, the CDR3 is TGCGCCAGCAGCTTGGTGGCCAGTACCTACGAGCAGTACTTC.

This clonotype was counted at least ten times. This sequence joins TRBV6-6 and TRBJ1-5, with 7 bases fitting TRBD1. In germline, CDR1 is MNHNY, CDR2 SVGAGI (reference sequence). This CDR3 spans 14 amino acids. The V segment lost 10 bases and the J segment 4 bases; nucleotides outside the gene matches: 10. This chain's CDR3 is CATQRQGANQPQHF. The CDR3 DNA follows: TGTGCCACCCAAAGACAGGGTGCAAATCAGCCCCAGCATTTT.

V usage is TRBV4-1 and J usage is TRBJ1-4, with D possibly being TRBD1 (5 bases). The CDR3 is made up of 16 amino acids. Germline V gene data show CDR1 as MGHRA and CDR2 as YSYEKL. Trimming took 0 bases from V and 4 from J, leaving 12 bases between them. CDR3 nucleotides: TGCGCCAGCAGCCAAGATAGGGGCAGGGTTAATGAAAAACTGTTTTTT. Its translation is CASSQDRGRVNEKLFF.

This clonotype appeared many times. The V gene is TRBV20-1, the J gene TRBJ2-7; D might be TRBD2 (6 bases). CDR1 is DFQATT, CDR2 SNEGSKA, per germline (reference sequence). V lost 1 base and J 3 bases, leaving 10 bases between the germline ends. The CDR3 length is 13 residues. The CDR3 is CSARGVGGYEQYF. CDR3 in DNA: TGCAGTGCTAGAGGAGTCGGGGGCTACGAGCAGTACTTC.

V is TRBV10-1 and J is TRBJ1-2, with D perhaps TRBD1 (5 bases). The CDR3 contains 13 residues. Germline CDR1 is WNHNN and CDR2 is SYGVQD (reference sequence). V was trimmed by 6 bases and J by 6 bases, leaving 14 bases between them. CDR3 sequence: CASSDRVRDGYTF. DNA of the CDR3: TGCGCCAGCAGCGACAGAGTCCGAGATGGCTACACCTTC.

Only a few counts were recorded for this clonotype. In DNA form, the CDR3 reads TGTGCCAGCAGTTACTTGGGACAGGGGTCGCCTAATGAAAAACTGTTTTTT. Translated: CASSYLGQGSPNEKLFF. V gene TRBV6-5 combines with J gene TRBJ1-4; TRBD1 agrees at 10 bases. This CDR3 has 17 residues. V lost 1 base, J lost 3 bases, and 5 bases stayed unmatched. Germline V gene sequence: CDR1 MNHEY, CDR2 SVGAGI.

On this clonotype itself: A read error may be the cause here, since a much bigger clone is one base away. The chain recombines TRBV9 with TRBJ1-2; possible D gene TRBD1, 5 bases. The germline V gene encodes CDR1 SGDLS and CDR2 YYNGEE. The CDR3 loop spans 16 amino acids. CDR3 DNA sequence: TGTGTCAGCAGCGTTGACAGCGTTAGCCTAACATTTGGCTACACCTTC. Protein: CVSSVDSVSLTFGYTF.

This clonotype has ten or more counts. This rearrangement joins TRBV5-1 to TRBJ2-2; D ambiguous. The germline gives CDR1 SGHRS, CDR2 YFSETQ. The CDR3 consists of 15 residues. Trimming stripped 4 bases from V and 0 bases from J, with 10 bases between. The CDR3 DNA follows: TGCGCCAGCAGCGCCGGACGGACGAACACCGGGGAGCTGTTTTTT. Protein: CASSAGRTNTGELFF.

The rearrangement uses TRBV6-6 and TRBJ1-1, with D possibly being TRBD1 (5 bases). Between the trimmed V and J ends, which lost 11 bases and 7 bases, there was a span of 14 bases. Germline values: CDR1 MNHNY, CDR2 SVGAGI (reference sequence). The length of the CDR3 is 11 residues. CDR3 sequence: CAGHGGGEAFF. CDR3 nucleotide sequence: TGTGCCGGACACGGGGGGGGTGAAGCTTTCTTT.

This clonotype was seen ten or more times. This chain joins TRBV27 and TRBJ1-1; D unclear. The CDR3 totals 16 residues. The ends were cut back, 5 bases at V and 5 bases at J, with 21 bases in the middle. Germline V gives CDR1 MNHEY, CDR2 SMNVEV (reference sequence). CDR3 in amino acids: CASSPNLGLWGTEAFF. The CDR3 DNA sequence: TGTGCCAGCAGTCCCAACCTCGGACTCTGGGGAACTGAAGCTTTCTTT.

In its sample, this clonotype was seen many times. The rearrangement joins TRBV12-3 or TRBV12-4 to TRBJ1-2; 8 bases match TRBD1. The CDR3 length is 15 residues. After removal of 1 base from V and 6 bases from J, the junction contained 7 bases not matched to a gene. CDR3 amino acids: CASSLDLTGVNGYTF. CDR3 coding DNA: TGTGCCAGCAGTTTAGACTTGACAGGGGTCAATGGCTACACCTTC.

This clonotype occurred many times. This chain links TRBV9 with TRBJ1-4; 7 nucleotides align to TRBD1. J was trimmed by 5 bases and V by 4 bases; bases with no gene match: 5. The V gene's germline CDR1 is SGDLS and CDR2 YYNGEE. The CDR3 totals 14 residues. The CDR3 loop reads CASSTGTVNEKLFF. As DNA, the CDR3 is TGTGCCAGCAGCACCGGGACAGTGAATGAAAAACTGTTTTTT.

Ten or more counts support this clonotype. The rearrangement joins TRBV4-1 to TRBJ1-1; TRBD1 is a possible D gene (5 bases). CDR1 MGHRA and CDR2 YSYEKL come from the germline V gene. The CDR3 loop spans 13 amino acids. V lost 4 bases, J lost 1 base, and 7 bases lay in between. The DNA of the CDR3 is TGCGCCAGCAGCCGGGACCAGAACACTGAAGCTTTCTTT. Amino acid sequence: CASSRDQNTEAFF.

This clonotype has a handful of counts. The rearrangement joins TRBV6-4 to TRBJ2-3, with 9 bases matching TRBD1. V shed 8 bases and J 2 bases; nucleotides not matched to a gene: 2. This CDR3 spans 13 amino acids. Per the germline V gene, CDR1 is MRHNA and CDR2 is SNTAGT. The CDR3 loop reads CASGTGNTDTQYF. The CDR3 bases are TGTGCCAGCGGGACAGGGAACACAGATACGCAGTATTTT.

The chain employs TRBV5-1 and TRBJ2-2; 9 bases are shared with TRBD1. Germline CDR1 SGHRS, CDR2 YFSETQ. The CDR3 extends over 17 amino acids. V shed 3 bases and J 6 bases; nucleotides not matched to a gene: 12. The CDR3, as DNA: TGCGCCAGCAGCTCTCGGGACAGGGTTTTCGGGTCCGGGGAGCTGTTTTTT. It encodes CASSSRDRVFGSGELFF.

This clonotype appeared many times. The genes are TRBV6-4 and TRBJ2-3, with 11 bases matching TRBD2. This CDR3 has 15 residues. Germline CDR1 is MRHNA and CDR2 is SNTAGT. Germline trimming cut 6 bases from V and 1 base from J; bases unmatched to any gene: 3. The DNA of the CDR3 is TGTGCCAGCAGCCCACTAGCGGGGGGCACAGATACGCAGTATTTT. It specifies CASSPLAGGTDTQYF.

Ten or more counts support this clonotype. Here the CDR3 reads CASSLEHSMNTEAFF. In DNA, the CDR3 is TGCGCCAGCAGCCTTGAGCACAGCATGAACACTGAAGCTTTCTTT. The chain employs TRBV4-1 and TRBJ1-1, with D hard to call. The CDR3 totals 15 residues. V dropped 4 bases and J dropped 0 bases, with 12 bases sitting between them. CDR1 and CDR2 from the germline V gene are MGHRA and YSYEKL.

In this sample, this clonotype turned up many times. J is TRBJ1-1 and V is TRBV20-1, with 8 bases identical to TRBD1. Trimming at V came to 2 bases and at J to 4 bases, leaving 6 bases not matched to a gene. This CDR3 comprises 14 residues. From germline, CDR1 is DFQATT and CDR2 SNEGSKA (reference sequence). This CDR3 reads CSARRTGRSTEAFF. In nucleotides, the CDR3 is TGCAGTGCTAGAAGGACAGGGAGAAGCACTGAAGCTTTCTTT.

In this sample, this clonotype turned up many times. The J gene is TRBJ1-1, the V gene TRBV5-1; tentative D call: TRBD1 (5 bases). V lost 6 bases and J 5 bases, leaving 20 bases between the germline ends. The germline CDR1 and CDR2 sequences are SGHRS and YFSETQ. The CDR3 has 15 amino acids. The chain's CDR3 is CASTPQRRGPTEAFF. In nucleotides, the CDR3 is TGCGCCAGCACCCCTCAAAGGAGGGGTCCAACTGAAGCTTTCTTT.

This clonotype has only a few counts. CDR3 nucleotide sequence: TGTGCCAGCAGCTTGGGATCGGGCTCACCCCTCCACTTT. Translated, it gives CASSLGSGSPLHF. The chain couples TRBV5-4 to TRBJ1-6; D uncertain. Germline V gives CDR1 SGHNT, CDR2 YYREEE (reference sequence). The CDR3 consists of 13 residues. V lost 0 bases and J lost 10, with 8 bases in between. Filled out from reference TRBV5-4 and TRBJ1-6, the complete variable domain reads ETGVTQSPTHLIKTRGQQVTLRCSSQSGHNTVSWYQQALGQGPQFIFQYYREEENGRGNFPPRFSGLQFPNYSSELNVNALELDDSALYLCASSLGSGSPLHFGNGTRLTVT.

The table lists this clonotype with many counts. This chain links TRBV7-9 with TRBJ1-2, with TRBD1 identical over 7 bases. The CDR3 contains 17 residues. Trimming at V came to 3 bases and at J to 1 base, leaving 11 bases not matched to a gene. From germline, CDR1 is SEHNR and CDR2 FQNEAQ (reference sequence). This CDR3 is CASSFPGQRYLNYGYTF. DNA of the CDR3: TGTGCCAGCAGCTTTCCGGGACAGAGATATCTTAACTATGGCTACACCTTC.

This chain uses TRBV20-1 with TRBJ2-7, with D possibly called TRBD1 or TRBD2 (5 bases each). Germline-derived CDR1 and CDR2 are DFQATT and SNEGSKA (reference sequence). Trimming stripped 5 bases from V and 4 bases from J, with 21 bases between. The CDR3 is 15 amino acids. CDR3 coding DNA: TGCAGTGCTCCAAGCGCAGGGCACGGGGCTTACGAGCAGTACTTC. It codes for CSAPSAGHGAYEQYF.

This clonotype was recorded many times. This rearrangement joins TRBV2 to TRBJ1-5, with 8 bases lining up with TRBD1. This CDR3 is 16 amino acids long. With 4 bases clipped from V and 5 bases from J, the junction kept 10 bases outside the gene matches. Germline CDR1 SNHLY, CDR2 FYNNEI. For the CDR3, the DNA is TGTGCCAGCAGTGGGCTGCCGGACAGGGCCCATCAGCCCCAGCATTTT. Amino acid sequence: CASSGLPDRAHQPQHF. Together with reference TRBV2 and TRBJ1-5, the CDR3 gives the full variable domain: EPEVTQTPSHQVTQMGQEVILRCVPISNHLYFYWYRQILGQKVEFLVSFYNNEISEKSEIFDDQFSVERPDGSNFTLKIRSTKLEDSAMYFCASSGLPDRAHQPQHFGDGTRLSIL.

The J gene is TRBJ2-7, the V gene TRBV2; the D gene is possibly TRBD1 (6 bases). Trimming removed 7 bases at V and 0 bases at J, with 13 bases between. Germline-derived CDR1 and CDR2 are SNHLY and FYNNEI. The length of the CDR3 is 14 residues. The CDR3 DNA reads TGTGCCAGCAAAAGGACAGTGAGCTCCTACGAGCAGTACGTC. Protein: CASKRTVSSYEQYV.

This clonotype was found many times. V gene TRBV29-1 combines with J gene TRBJ2-5; 15 positions agree with TRBD2. The V segment lost 3 bases and the J segment 2 bases; nucleotides outside the gene matches: 7. This CDR3 is 17 amino acids long. CDR1 and CDR2 (germline): SQVTM, ANQGSEA. In nucleotides, the CDR3 is TGCAGCGTTGAGGGTGGACTAGCGGGGGGGAGACAAGAGACCCAGTACTTC. Residues: CSVEGGLAGGRQETQYF.

A word on this clonotype: This could be a read error, since a much larger clone is one nucleotide away. This chain links TRBV6-5 with TRBJ1-2, with D unresolved. CDR3 length equals 15 residues. Per the germline V gene, CDR1 is MNHEY and CDR2 is SVGAGI. With 6 bases removed from V and 5 bases from J, the gap between germline ends came to 19 bases. DNA for the CDR3: TGTGCCAGCAGCTGGACTGACAAGATAGATTATGGCTACACCTTC. Protein sequence: CASSWTDKIDYGYTF.

This clonotype was found many times. V is TRBV5-1 and J is TRBJ1-1; possible D gene TRBD1, 6 bases. The CDR3 is made up of 16 amino acids. V was shortened by 3 bases and J by 4 bases, with 19 bases between the two germline ends. Germline V gene lookup returns CDR1 SGHRS and CDR2 YFSETQ. CDR3 nucleotide sequence: TGCGCCAGCAGCTCCGGCAGGGCGGGAGGGGGCACTGAAGCTTTCTTT. Translation: CASSSGRAGGGTEAFF.